The 3 T cell receptor beta chains listed next were all sequenced from one sample in a study of blood T cell repertoires in COVID-19. Profiling relied on immunoSEQ multiplex PCR, and the TCRdb table lists in-frame clones only, not all of them. The sample lists about 250,000 clones; 65% to 85% were seen once. Material: peripheral blood. These receptors all stem from a man between 50 and 59 years old with active or convalescent COVID-19.

The chain has TRBV7-8 and TRBJ1-1; perhaps TRBD1 as D (6 bases). Deletions cut 4 bases from V and 11 bases from J, with 20 bases between. Germline values: CDR1 SGHVS, CDR2 FQNEAQ. The CDR3 contains 14 residues. Here the CDR3 DNA reads TGTGCCAGCAGCTCGGATTGGAAAGGGGGATCGGCTTTCTTT. It encodes CASSSDWKGGSAFF.

Remarks on this clone: This sample also contains other DNA sequences that code for the same CDR3. V is TRBV12-3 or TRBV12-4 and J is TRBJ2-1; TRBD2 might be the D (6 bases). The CDR3 extends over 11 amino acids. V dropped 3 bases and J dropped 9 bases, with 6 bases sitting between them. The chain's CDR3 is CASSLRGEQFF. The CDR3 nucleotides are TGTGCCAGCAGTTTGCGGGGTGAGCAGTTCTTC.

The gene calls are TRBV6-6 and TRBJ1-6; tentatively, D is TRBD1 (6 bases). Germline V lookup: CDR1 MNHNY, CDR2 SVGAGI (reference sequence). The V end lost 4 bases, the J end lost 6 bases, and 10 bases lay between the germline ends. CDR3 size: 14 residues. The CDR3, as DNA: TGTGCCAGCAGTTCCGGACAGACTAATTCACCCCTCCACTTT. As protein: CASSSGQTNSPLHF.